This is a list of T cell receptor beta chains from one sample in a study of cytomegalovirus exposure and HLA in healthy donors. Clones were sequenced by immunoSEQ multiplex PCR, and TCRdb holds only the in-frame ones, with some missing. The table shows more than 55,000 clones, with 83% occurring only once. What was sequenced was PBMCs. These receptor sequences come from a young man in good health and CMV-seronegative. Both conserved end residues are part of each CDR3. Fields, in order: J gene, D gene, clone size, V gene, CDR3 DNA, CDR3 protein. The D gene is left open where the match is weak. Size is omitted from some rows. Given values are once, few, many or a class for expanded clones.

j_call: TRBJ2-5
d_call: .
clone_size: .
v_call: TRBV13
cdr3_nt: TGTGCCAGCAGCTTACCAGGGGCCGGTGAGACCCAGTACTTC
cdr3_aa: CASSLPGAGETQYF

j_call: TRBJ1-2
d_call: .
clone_size: .
v_call: TRBV5-3
cdr3_nt: TGTGCCAGAAGCTTCAGGGTTGGCTACACCTTC
cdr3_aa: CARSFRVGYTF

j_call: TRBJ2-3
d_call: .
clone_size: few
v_call: TRBV5-6
cdr3_nt: TGTGCCAGCAGCTATAATTCTCTGGGCCCAAGCACAGATACGCAGTATTTT
cdr3_aa: CASSYNSLGPSTDTQYF

j_call: TRBJ2-5
d_call: .
clone_size: .
v_call: TRBV6-6
cdr3_nt: TGTGCCAGCAGTGAGCGGTGGGAGACCCAGTACTTC
cdr3_aa: CASSERWETQYF

j_call: TRBJ2-7
d_call: TRBD2
clone_size: .
v_call: TRBV7-3
cdr3_nt: TGTGCCAGCAGCGTCGGGAGGAACGAGCAGTACTTC
cdr3_aa: CASSVGRNEQYF

j_call: TRBJ2-5
d_call: TRBD2
clone_size: .
v_call: TRBV9
cdr3_nt: TGTGCCAGCAGCCCTCCTACTAGCGGAGCTGTTGTAGAGACCCAGTACTTC
cdr3_aa: CASSPPTSGAVVETQYF

j_call: TRBJ1-2
d_call: .
clone_size: .
v_call: TRBV29-1
cdr3_nt: TGCAGCGTTGAAGAAGTGGACACCCGGGAGGGGTCTAACTATGGCTACACCTTC
cdr3_aa: CSVEEVDTREGSNYGYTF

j_call: TRBJ2-7
d_call: .
clone_size: .
v_call: TRBV29-1
cdr3_nt: TGCAGCGTCCTCGACAGGATAACAGACGAGCAGTACTTC
cdr3_aa: CSVLDRITDEQYF

j_call: TRBJ1-2
d_call: .
clone_size: once
v_call: TRBV4-3
cdr3_nt: TGCGCCAGCAGCCTGAGCGGGGCAGGGGATGGCTACACCTTC
cdr3_aa: CASSLSGAGDGYTF

j_call: TRBJ2-6
d_call: TRBD1
clone_size: .
v_call: TRBV5-8
cdr3_nt: TGTGCCAGCAGCTTGGTGGCAGGGGGAAACTCTGGGGCCAACGTCCTGACTTTC
cdr3_aa: CASSLVAGGNSGANVLTF

j_call: TRBJ2-2
d_call: .
clone_size: .
v_call: TRBV2
cdr3_nt: TGTGCCAGCAGTGAGGCTAGCACTGACACCGGGGAGCTGTTTTTT
cdr3_aa: CASSEASTDTGELFF

j_call: TRBJ1-2
d_call: .
clone_size: .
v_call: TRBV5-8
cdr3_nt: TGTGCCAGCAGCTTGCTGCCGGGAGGGGGAGTCGGTGGCTACACCTTC
cdr3_aa: CASSLLPGGGVGGYTF

j_call: TRBJ2-1
d_call: .
clone_size: few
v_call: TRBV27
cdr3_nt: TGTGCCAGCAGTCGAGCGGGAAGGGGGAATGAGCAGTTCTTC
cdr3_aa: CASSRAGRGNEQFF

j_call: TRBJ2-5
d_call: TRBD1
clone_size: few
v_call: TRBV4-3
cdr3_nt: TGCGCCAGCAGCCAGTGGACAGGCCAAGAGACCCAGTACTTC
cdr3_aa: CASSQWTGQETQYF

j_call: TRBJ1-2
d_call: .
clone_size: .
v_call: TRBV7-8
cdr3_nt: TGTGCCAGCTCCCCCACACAGGGAAATGGTGGCTACACCTTC
cdr3_aa: CASSPTQGNGGYTF

j_call: TRBJ1-1
d_call: .
clone_size: .
v_call: TRBV5-4
cdr3_nt: TGTGCCAGCAGCTTGGAGGGGAATACTGAAGCTTTCTTT
cdr3_aa: CASSLEGNTEAFF

j_call: TRBJ2-3
d_call: TRBD2
clone_size: .
v_call: TRBV5-8
cdr3_nt: TGTGCCAGCAGCTTAGGGCTAGCGGGGGTCACAGATACGCAGTATTTT
cdr3_aa: CASSLGLAGVTDTQYF

j_call: TRBJ1-6
d_call: .
clone_size: .
v_call: TRBV6-1
cdr3_nt: TGTGCCAGCAGTGCGTGGGCGGGGAACTCCTATAATTCACCCCTCCACTTT
cdr3_aa: CASSAWAGNSYNSPLHF

j_call: TRBJ2-2
d_call: TRBD2
clone_size: .
v_call: TRBV7-8
cdr3_nt: TGTGCCAGCAGCCCCCGGGGGGAAAAGACCGGGGAGCTGTTTTTT
cdr3_aa: CASSPRGEKTGELFF

j_call: TRBJ2-3
d_call: .
clone_size: .
v_call: TRBV6-5
cdr3_nt: TGTGCCAGCAGGTACAGTACTAGCACAGATACGCAGTATTTT
cdr3_aa: CASRYSTSTDTQYF

j_call: TRBJ1-6
d_call: .
clone_size: few
v_call: TRBV4-1
cdr3_nt: TGCGCCAGCAGCCAAGCCCCCAGGGGAAATTCACCCCTCCACTTT
cdr3_aa: CASSQAPRGNSPLHF

j_call: TRBJ2-7
d_call: .
clone_size: .
v_call: TRBV7-9
cdr3_nt: TGTGCCAGCAGCTTCCTTACTAGTCGGTACGAGCAGTACTTC
cdr3_aa: CASSFLTSRYEQYF

j_call: TRBJ2-2
d_call: TRBD2
clone_size: .
v_call: TRBV4-2
cdr3_nt: TGTGCCAGCAGCCCTAGCGGGGGGGCCCCCGGGGAGCTGTTTTTT
cdr3_aa: CASSPSGGAPGELFF

j_call: TRBJ2-7
d_call: TRBD1
clone_size: .
v_call: TRBV6-6
cdr3_nt: TGTGCCAGCAGTTACTCTCCGACAGGGGGCAACTACGAGCAGTACTTC
cdr3_aa: CASSYSPTGGNYEQYF

j_call: TRBJ2-5
d_call: TRBD2
clone_size: .
v_call: TRBV18
cdr3_nt: TGTGCCAGCTCTCCCGGGACTAGGGAGACCCAGTACTTC
cdr3_aa: CASSPGTRETQYF

j_call: TRBJ1-6
d_call: .
clone_size: .
v_call: TRBV25-1
cdr3_nt: TGTGCCAGCAGTGAATTAGGAGGGAGCGGATCACCCCTCCACTTT
cdr3_aa: CASSELGGSGSPLHF

j_call: TRBJ2-3
d_call: TRBD2
clone_size: few
v_call: TRBV5-1
cdr3_nt: TGCGCCAGCAGCCTGGGACTAGCGGGACCCACAGATACGCAGTATTTT
cdr3_aa: CASSLGLAGPTDTQYF

j_call: TRBJ2-7
d_call: .
clone_size: .
v_call: TRBV15
cdr3_nt: TGTGCCACCAGCAGAGCGCGGGGAAACGTCTACGAGCAGTACTTC
cdr3_aa: CATSRARGNVYEQYF

j_call: TRBJ1-1
d_call: .
clone_size: .
v_call: TRBV18
cdr3_nt: TGTGCCAGCTCACCATCACTCGACAGAGCCAACACTGAAGCTTTCTTT
cdr3_aa: CASSPSLDRANTEAFF

j_call: TRBJ2-7
d_call: TRBD2
clone_size: .
v_call: TRBV4-2
cdr3_nt: TGTGCCAGCAGCCAAGAAGGGACTAGCGGGAGGGTCTACGAGCAGTACTTC
cdr3_aa: CASSQEGTSGRVYEQYF

j_call: TRBJ1-2
d_call: .
clone_size: .
v_call: TRBV18
cdr3_nt: TGTGCCAGCTCACCAGATCTAGGAGGGAACGGCGGCTACACCTTC
cdr3_aa: CASSPDLGGNGGYTF

j_call: TRBJ2-7
d_call: TRBD2
clone_size: .
v_call: TRBV29-1
cdr3_nt: TGCAGCGTTGAGTCAGCGGGAGAAGGTTACGAGCAGTACTTC
cdr3_aa: CSVESAGEGYEQYF

j_call: TRBJ1-2
d_call: TRBD1
clone_size: once
v_call: TRBV6-6
cdr3_nt: TGTGCCAGCAGTTACTTATCCACAGGGGGCGATGGCTGCACCTTC
cdr3_aa: CASSYLSTGGDGCTF

j_call: TRBJ2-7
d_call: TRBD2
clone_size: .
v_call: TRBV4-2
cdr3_nt: TGTGCCAGCAGCCAGGCTAGCGGGGTCGACTCCTACGAGCAGTACTTC
cdr3_aa: CASSQASGVDSYEQYF

j_call: TRBJ2-2
d_call: TRBD1
clone_size: .
v_call: TRBV5-1
cdr3_nt: TGCGCCAGCAGCCTCACAGGGGTAAACACCGGGGAGCTGTTTTTT
cdr3_aa: CASSLTGVNTGELFF

j_call: TRBJ1-6
d_call: .
clone_size: once
v_call: TRBV4-1
cdr3_nt: TGCGCCAGCAGCCTCGGGAACCTCAACTCCTATAATTCACCCCTCCACTTT
cdr3_aa: CASSLGNLNSYNSPLHF

j_call: TRBJ1-2
d_call: .
clone_size: .
v_call: TRBV9
cdr3_nt: TGTGCCAGCAGCGTAGGACTAACCGGGGGACGTCGCTACACCTTC
cdr3_aa: CASSVGLTGGRRYTF

j_call: TRBJ1-2
d_call: TRBD1
clone_size: .
v_call: TRBV27
cdr3_nt: TGTGCCAGCAGTCCTAATGGACAGGACTTTAACTATGGCTACACCTTC
cdr3_aa: CASSPNGQDFNYGYTF

j_call: TRBJ1-3
d_call: .
clone_size: .
v_call: TRBV19
cdr3_nt: TGTGCCAGTAGTACTCAGGGGTTTGGAAACACCATATATTTT
cdr3_aa: CASSTQGFGNTIYF

j_call: TRBJ1-4
d_call: .
clone_size: .
v_call: TRBV30
cdr3_nt: TGTGCCTGGGCCACGGGGGGCGAGGTAAAACTGTTTTTT
cdr3_aa: CAWATGGEVKLFF

j_call: TRBJ1-4
d_call: TRBD1
clone_size: .
v_call: TRBV15
cdr3_nt: TGTGCCACCAGCGGGGGACAGGGGGGGACTAATGAAAAACTGTTTTTT
cdr3_aa: CATSGGQGGTNEKLFF

j_call: TRBJ2-5
d_call: .
clone_size: .
v_call: TRBV27
cdr3_nt: TGTGCCAGCGGGTCCCGGACAACGATAGGGGAGACCCAGTACTTC
cdr3_aa: CASGSRTTIGETQYF

j_call: TRBJ2-1
d_call: TRBD2
clone_size: once
v_call: TRBV13
cdr3_nt: TGTGCCAGCAGCTTAAGGGTGTGGACTAGCGGGGGAGAAGTTGACAATGAGCAGTTCTTC
cdr3_aa: CASSLRVWTSGGEVDNEQFF

j_call: TRBJ2-7
d_call: TRBD1
clone_size: .
v_call: TRBV30
cdr3_nt: TGTGCTTGGGGGCAGGGGGTGTACGAGCAGTACTTC
cdr3_aa: CAWGQGVYEQYF

j_call: TRBJ2-7
d_call: TRBD1
clone_size: .
v_call: TRBV7-6
cdr3_nt: TGTGCCAGCAGCCCGGGACAGGGGGACGCCTACGAGCAGTACTTC
cdr3_aa: CASSPGQGDAYEQYF

j_call: TRBJ1-6
d_call: .
clone_size: .
v_call: TRBV9
cdr3_nt: TGTGCCAGCAGCGACCCCCCCGGGAAGGATAGCTCACCCCTCCACTTT
cdr3_aa: CASSDPPGKDSSPLHF

j_call: TRBJ1-6
d_call: .
clone_size: .
v_call: TRBV6-6
cdr3_nt: TGTGCCAGCAGTTACTTAGTCAATTCACCCCTCCACTTT
cdr3_aa: CASSYLVNSPLHF

j_call: TRBJ1-5
d_call: .
clone_size: .
v_call: TRBV5-1
cdr3_nt: TGCGCCAGCAGCTTGGCGGGACTCTCGGGGCCCCAGCATTTT
cdr3_aa: CASSLAGLSGPQHF

j_call: TRBJ2-1
d_call: TRBD1
clone_size: .
v_call: TRBV7-9
cdr3_nt: TGTTCCAGCAGCTTTCCTCCAGTCCGGGACAGGGCCTACAATGAGCAGTTCTTC
cdr3_aa: CSSSFPPVRDRAYNEQFF

j_call: TRBJ2-7
d_call: TRBD2
clone_size: .
v_call: TRBV11-2
cdr3_nt: TGTGCCAGCAGCATTTTTAGCGGGGGCTCCTACGAGCAGTACTTC
cdr3_aa: CASSIFSGGSYEQYF

j_call: TRBJ2-1
d_call: TRBD2
clone_size: .
v_call: TRBV7-2
cdr3_nt: TGTGCCAGCAGCTTAGGGACTAGCGGGGGGGAGTACAATGAGCAGTTCTTC
cdr3_aa: CASSLGTSGGEYNEQFF